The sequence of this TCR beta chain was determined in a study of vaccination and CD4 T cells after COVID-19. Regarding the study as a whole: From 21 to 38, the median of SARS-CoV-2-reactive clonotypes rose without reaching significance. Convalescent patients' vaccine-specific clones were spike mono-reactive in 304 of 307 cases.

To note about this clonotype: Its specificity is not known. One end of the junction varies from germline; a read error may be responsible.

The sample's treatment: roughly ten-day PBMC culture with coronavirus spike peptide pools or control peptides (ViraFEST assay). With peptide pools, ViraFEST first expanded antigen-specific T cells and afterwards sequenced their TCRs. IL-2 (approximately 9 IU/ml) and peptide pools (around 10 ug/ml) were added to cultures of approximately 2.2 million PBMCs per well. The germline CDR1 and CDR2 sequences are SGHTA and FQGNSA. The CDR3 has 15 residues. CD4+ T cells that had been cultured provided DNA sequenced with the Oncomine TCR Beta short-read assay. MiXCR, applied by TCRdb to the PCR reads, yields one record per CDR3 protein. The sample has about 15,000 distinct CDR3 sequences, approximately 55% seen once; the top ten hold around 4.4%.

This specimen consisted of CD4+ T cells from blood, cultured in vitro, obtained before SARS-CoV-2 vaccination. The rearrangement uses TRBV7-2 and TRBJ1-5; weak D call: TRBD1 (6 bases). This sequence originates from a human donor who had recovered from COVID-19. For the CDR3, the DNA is TGTCCCAGCAGCATCCGGACAGTTAGCAATCAGCCCCAGCATTTT. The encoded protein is CPSSIRTVSNQPQHF.